These T cell receptor beta chains were read from a single sample in a study of Graves' ophthalmopathy and Graves' hyperthyroidism. From the multiplex PCR reads, TCRdb called clonotypes with MiXCR, one entry per CDR3 protein. The table records around 1,000,000 distinct CDR3 sequences, 36% of them present only once. Material: peripheral blood or thyroid tissue (not recorded which). The receptors shown here come from an adult man with Graves' hyperthyroidism. CDR3s include the opening cysteine and the closing phenylalanine or tryptophan. D genes are given only for firm matches. Size is stated for part of the rows, as once, few or many counts, or as a class when the clone is expanded.

abundance,v_gene,d_gene,j_gene,CDR3nt,CDR3aa
few,TRBV6-6,.,TRBJ2-5,TGTGCCAGCACTGATTCCAGGGTGCGCGGTAGCAATCAGCCCCAGTACTTC,CASTDSRVRGSNQPQYF
.,TRBV13,TRBD1,TRBJ2-6,TGTGCCAGCAGCCGCCAGACAGGGCTCGCTTTC,CASSRQTGLAF
.,TRBV10-3,TRBD2,TRBJ2-2,TGTGCCAGCAGTCGACTGGGGACTAGCGGGAGTTCGAACACCGGGGAGCTGTTTTTT,CASSRLGTSGSSNTGELFF
.,TRBV7-2,TRBD1,TRBJ1-1,TGTGCCAGCAGCCCCGGACAGGCTTACACTGAAGCTTTCTTT,CASSPGQAYTEAFF
.,TRBV2,.,TRBJ2-6,TGTGCCAGCAGTGGAGGAGGGGGGGCCAACGTCCTGACTTTC,CASSGGGGANVLTF
.,TRBV14,.,TRBJ2-5,TGTGCCAGCAGCCAACGGGGGACTCAAGAGACCCAGTACTTC,CASSQRGTQETQYF
.,TRBV7-9,.,TRBJ2-5,TGTGCCGGCAGCTTAGTTGGCCCAGGGGAGACCCAGTACTTC,CAGSLVGPGETQYF
many,TRBV2,TRBD1,TRBJ2-5,TGTGCCAGCAGGACAGGGCATCAAGAGACCCAGTACTTC,CASRTGHQETQYF
few,TRBV7-2,.,TRBJ2-2,TGTGCCAGCAGCTTCCGCCCGACTAAACCCACCGGGGAGCTGTTTTTT,CASSFRPTKPTGELFF
once,TRBV7-8,.,TRBJ1-2,TGTGCCAGCAGCTTAGACAGCTTTGATGGCTACACCTTC,CASSLDSFDGYTF
.,TRBV7-9,.,TRBJ2-7,TGTGCCAGCAGCTTAGAAAGGGAAGGATACGAGCAGTACTTC,CASSLEREGYEQYF
few,TRBV18,.,TRBJ2-5,TGTGCCAGCTCACCAGCCGGGTTTGGGACCCAGTACTTC,CASSPAGFGTQYF
once,TRBV20-1,.,TRBJ2-7,TGCAGTGCTACAGGAGGCAATCAGCCCCAGCAGTACTTC,CSATGGNQPQQYF
many,TRBV2,.,TRBJ1-2,TGTGCCAGCAGTGAATTCGTTGGCGAGCTCACCTTC,CASSEFVGELTF
many,TRBV2,TRBD1,TRBJ1-5,TGTGCCAGCAGTGATGGACAGGACTATAGCAATCAGCCCCAGCATTTT,CASSDGQDYSNQPQHF
few,TRBV6-6,.,TRBJ1-6,TGTGCCACCGAGGGGGAAGGCAATTCACCCCTCCACTTT,CATEGEGNSPLHF
.,TRBV29-1,.,TRBJ1-1,TGCAGCACCTTTGGGGGACTGATGAACACTGAAGCTTTCTTT,CSTFGGLMNTEAFF
many,TRBV7-9,.,TRBJ1-1,TGTGCCAGCAGCTCCTCGACGGCGGCCAACACTGAAGCTTTCTTT,CASSSSTAANTEAFF
.,TRBV6-6,TRBD2,TRBJ2-5,TGTGCCAGCAGTACAGGGACTAGCGTTGATGGCAAAGACCAAGAGACCCAGTACTTC,CASSTGTSVDGKDQETQYF
once,TRBV7-9,.,TRBJ1-1,TGTGCCAGCAGTCCCGACATCACTGAAGCTTTCTTT,CASSPDITEAFF
.,TRBV5-6,.,TRBJ1-5,TGTGCCAGCAGCGGCGCCGGCAGGGGTCAGCCCCAGCATTTT,CASSGAGRGQPQHF
.,TRBV7-2,TRBD1,TRBJ1-2,TGTGCCAGCACCGGGGGACAGGGAGGGAACTATGGCTACACCTTC,CASTGGQGGNYGYTF
many,TRBV6-2/TRBV6-3,TRBD1,TRBJ1-6,TGTGCCAGCAGTTACAACGAAGACAGGGAGATGAGTTCACCCCTCCACTTT,CASSYNEDREMSSPLHF
many,TRBV2,.,TRBJ2-7,TGCGCCAGCAGTGAGGGCTACGAGCAGTACTTC,CASSEGYEQYF
many,TRBV29-1,.,TRBJ1-1,TGCAGCGGTGGACAGAAGAACACTGAAGCTTTCTTT,CSGGQKNTEAFF
.,TRBV10-2,.,TRBJ2-5,TGCGCCAGCAGTGAGACGGAAGAGACCCAGTACTTC,CASSETEETQYF
many,TRBV7-2,.,TRBJ1-1,TGTGCCAGCAGCTTATCGGGGATGAACACTGAAGCTTTCTTT,CASSLSGMNTEAFF
once,TRBV12-3/TRBV12-4,TRBD2,TRBJ2-7,TGTGCCAGCAGTTTAATTGCTAGCGGGGGGCCCTACGAGCAGTACTTC,CASSLIASGGPYEQYF
.,TRBV20-1,.,TRBJ1-5,TGCAGTGCTATGGGCAGCCAAGCAGGGTTTACTCAGCCCCAGCATTTT,CSAMGSQAGFTQPQHF